A single sample gave rise to the 20 T cell receptor beta chains below, sequenced in a study of T cells after yellow fever vaccination. TCRdb re-called the 5' RACE reads through MiXCR, storing one row per CDR3 protein. The table lists about 630,000 distinct CDR3 sequences, over 9% of them singletons. The source was PBMCs, collected on the day of the yellow fever booster vaccination. The receptor source for this set is a young man who received the YFV17D yellow fever vaccine.

The chain recombines TRBV9 with TRBJ2-5; TRBD2 might be the D (5 bases). The CDR3 runs 13 residues. Germline assignment: CDR1 SGDLS and CDR2 YYNGEE. V lost 4 bases to trimming and J lost 3 bases, with 10 bases between them. The DNA of the CDR3 is TGTGCCAGCAGCCAGACTATGGAAGAGACCCAGTACTTC. Translated: CASSQTMEETQYF.

Only a few counts were recorded for this clonotype. The rearrangement links TRBV12-3 or TRBV12-4 to TRBJ2-7; 8 bases map to TRBD2. After removal of 6 bases from V and 1 base from J, the junction contained 8 bases not matched to a gene. This CDR3 comprises 15 residues. The CDR3 bases are TGTGCCAGCAGCCTTAGCGGGAAGGGGTCCTACGAGCAGTACTTC. Encoded protein: CASSLSGKGSYEQYF.

The chain uses TRBV6-2 or TRBV6-3 and TRBJ2-7, with unresolved D. The CDR3 contains 11 residues. With 4 bases removed from V and 5 bases from J, the gap between germline ends came to 6 bases. Per the germline V gene, CDR1 is MNHEY and CDR2 is SVGEGT. The CDR3 spells CASSWTHEQYF. The CDR3 DNA follows: TGTGCCAGCAGTTGGACCCACGAGCAGTACTTC.

This clonotype occurred a few times. The gene calls are TRBV27 and TRBJ2-5; TRBD1 agrees at 9 bases. The germline V gene has CDR1 MNHEY and CDR2 SMNVEV (reference sequence). The CDR3 extends over 15 amino acids. Germline trimming cut 3 bases from V and 11 bases from J; bases unmatched to any gene: 13. CDR3 loop: CASSFRLRDRDFQYF. CDR3 DNA sequence: TGTGCCAGCAGTTTTCGCCTCCGGGACAGGGATTTTCAGTACTTC.

The chain couples TRBV12-3 or TRBV12-4 to TRBJ2-1, with D possibly TRBD2 on 5 matching bases. The V gene lost 4 bases and the J gene lost 0 bases, with 16 bases spanning the gap. The CDR3 totals 17 residues. In DNA, the CDR3 is TGTGCCAGCAGTTCCAACTGGGGAGCGGCCTCCTACAATGAGCAGTTCTTC. Amino acids: CASSSNWGAASYNEQFF.

With regard to this clonotype: A much larger clone differs from this one at a single base, so this may be a read error. The genes are TRBV7-9 and TRBJ2-3; 13 bases map to TRBD2. CDR1 and CDR2 from the germline V gene are SEHNR and FQNEAQ (reference sequence). There are 15 residues in the CDR3. Trimming removed 5 bases from V and 4 bases from J; junction bases left unmatched: 3. The CDR3 bases are TGTGCCAGCAGCATACTAGCGGGAGGGCCAGATACGCAGTATTTT. Its translation is CASSILAGGPDTQYF.

This chain connects TRBV12-3 or TRBV12-4 to TRBJ2-3, with 10 nucleotides matching TRBD2. Unmatched junction bases numbered 16, after V lost 7 bases and J lost 6 bases. This CDR3 has 17 amino acids. The CDR3 DNA reads as TGTGCCAGCAAAGCGACGGGACTAGCGATAGGTTGGGATACGCAGTATTTT. Translating gives CASKATGLAIGWDTQYF.

The chain couples TRBV4-3 to TRBJ1-2; D is possibly TRBD1 (6 bases). This CDR3 spans 16 amino acids. Looked up from germline, CDR1 is LGHNA and CDR2 is YSLEER. Trimming took off 0 bases at V and 8 bases at J, with 19 bases between the two ends. CDR3 DNA: TGCGCCAGCAGCCAAGACGCGGCAGGGGCCCCGTTAGGCTACACCTTC. Translating it yields CASSQDAAGAPLGYTF.

The chain recombines TRBV20-1 with TRBJ2-7; TRBD2 is a possible D gene (6 bases). The CDR3 is 12 residues long. V lost 3 bases and J 5 bases, leaving 11 bases between the germline ends. Germline V CDR1 and CDR2: DFQATT, SNEGSKA (reference sequence). The CDR3 nucleotides are TGCAGTGCTAGGACTAGGGTTGACGAGCAGTACTTC. It codes for CSARTRVDEQYF.

This chain uses TRBV24-1 with TRBJ2-1, with 7 positions matching TRBD2. From germline, CDR1 is KGHDR and CDR2 SFDVKD. V shed 4 bases, J shed 4 bases, and the junction held 12 bases outside the gene matches. The CDR3 extends over 17 amino acids. Here the CDR3 reads CATSDPTGGGPYNEQFF. Written as DNA, the CDR3 is TGTGCCACCAGTGACCCCACGGGGGGAGGACCTTACAATGAGCAGTTCTTC.

This clonotype was seen ten or more times. The CDR3 sequence: CASSQGTSGIYEQYF. CDR3 coding DNA: TGTGCCAGCAGCCAAGGCACTAGCGGTATCTACGAGCAGTACTTC. The chain joins TRBV3-1 to TRBJ2-7, with 8 positions matching TRBD2. V trimming: 1 base; J trimming: 3 bases; junction bases outside the gene matches: 5. This CDR3 is 15 amino acids long. The germline V gene has CDR1 LGHDT and CDR2 YNNKEL (reference sequence).

The chain recombines TRBV24-1 with TRBJ2-5, with D perhaps assigned TRBD1 or TRBD2 (5 bases each). In germline, CDR1 is KGHDR, CDR2 SFDVKD. The length of the CDR3 is 14 residues. Trimming took 3 bases from V and 5 from J, leaving 12 bases between them. CDR3 region: CATSDPGTLETQYF. The CDR3 bases are TGTGCCACCAGTGATCCCGGGACGTTGGAGACCCAGTACTTC.

The table lists this clonotype with a few counts. The chain employs TRBV4-1 and TRBJ2-1, with D perhaps given as TRBD1 or TRBD2 (6 bases each). Trimming removed 6 bases at V and 9 bases at J, with 15 bases between. The CDR3 has 13 residues. From germline, CDR1 is MGHRA and CDR2 YSYEKL. This CDR3 reads CASSPRGPSEQFF. In DNA form, the CDR3 reads TGCGCCAGCAGTCCTCGGGGGCCGAGTGAGCAGTTCTTC.

This clonotype was detected many times. V and J are TRBV15 and TRBJ2-5; no reliable D call. CDR1 LNHNV and CDR2 YYDKDF come from the germline V gene (reference sequence). The CDR3 extends over 15 amino acids. Trimming took off 0 bases at V and 8 bases at J, with 16 bases between the two ends. The CDR3 loop reads CATSRDQRAKITQYF. The CDR3 DNA reads as TGTGCCACCAGCAGAGATCAGAGAGCGAAGATAACCCAGTACTTC.

This clonotype has a handful of counts. The V and J genes are TRBV29-1 and TRBJ1-1, with 7 bases lining up with TRBD1. V was pared by 7 bases and J by 5 bases, with 10 bases of the junction left unmatched. Germline CDR1 and CDR2: SQVTM and ANQGSEA. This CDR3 has 13 residues. Here the CDR3 DNA reads TGCAGCGCCCGAGGGCTACAGGGGACTGAAGCTTTCTTT. This codes for CSARGLQGTEAFF.

This clonotype has only a few counts. In nucleotides, the CDR3 is TGTGCCAGTAGAGGACTAGCGCCCAATGAGCAGTTCTTC. Protein: CASRGLAPNEQFF. The V call is TRBV19, the J call TRBJ2-1, with 9 bases aligning to TRBD2. The CDR3 has 13 residues. V shed 6 bases and J 6 bases; nucleotides not matched to a gene: 3. The germline V gene has CDR1 LNHDA and CDR2 SQIVND (reference sequence).

V gene TRBV30 combines with J gene TRBJ2-7; 9 bases are shared with TRBD2. This CDR3 has 15 residues. V lost 2 bases to trimming and J lost 7 bases; unmatched junction nucleotides: 12. CDR1 and CDR2 (germline): GTSNPN, SVGIG (reference sequence). Here the CDR3 DNA reads TGTGCCTGGAGTAGGGGTAGCGGGGGAACGGGAGAGCAGTACTTC. Encoded protein: CAWSRGSGGTGEQYF.

This clonotype turned up a few times. The J gene is TRBJ1-3, the V gene TRBV12-3 or TRBV12-4; 8 nucleotides line up with TRBD1. The CDR3 spans 17 residues. After removal of 5 bases from V and 2 bases from J, the junction contained 11 bases not matched to a gene. CDR3 in amino acids: CASSPGTGPFAGNTIYF. The CDR3 DNA follows: TGTGCCAGCAGTCCCGGGACAGGACCCTTCGCTGGAAACACCATATATTTT.

This clonotype was seen a few times. This chain links TRBV19 with TRBJ1-5, with D maybe TRBD1 (5 bases). The CDR3 has 15 amino acids. Trimming shortened V by 8 bases and J by 2 bases, and 16 bases separated the two germline ends. Per germline, CDR1 LNHDA and CDR2 SQIVND (reference sequence). CDR3 sequence (DNA): TGTGCCAGTTCATCTTCAGGGCACGGCAATCAGCCCCAGCATTTT. This translates into CASSSSGHGNQPQHF.

The table lists this clonotype with many counts. This chain connects TRBV7-3 to TRBJ2-2; 9 bases line up with TRBD1. CDR1 and CDR2 (germline): SGHTA, FQGTGA. Germline trimming cut 7 bases from V and 3 bases from J; bases unmatched to any gene: 3. This CDR3 has 14 amino acids. Written as DNA, the CDR3 is TGTGCCAGCACGGGACAGGGAGACACCGGGGAGCTGTTTTTT. Translated, it gives CASTGQGDTGELFF.